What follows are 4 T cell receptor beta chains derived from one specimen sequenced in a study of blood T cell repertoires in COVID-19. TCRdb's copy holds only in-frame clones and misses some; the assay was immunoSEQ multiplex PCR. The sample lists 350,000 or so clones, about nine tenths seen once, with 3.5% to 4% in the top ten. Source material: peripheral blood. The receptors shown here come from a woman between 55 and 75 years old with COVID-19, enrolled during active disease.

For the CDR3, the DNA is TGTGCCAGCAGTTCACCCCAGGACCGGGGTCAGCCCCAGCATTTT. It codes for CASSSPQDRGQPQHF. The chain couples TRBV28 to TRBJ1-5, with D hard to call. The V end lost 4 bases, the J end lost 6 bases, and 16 bases lay between the germline ends. The germline V gene encodes CDR1 MDHEN and CDR2 SYDVKM. CDR3 length: 15 residues.

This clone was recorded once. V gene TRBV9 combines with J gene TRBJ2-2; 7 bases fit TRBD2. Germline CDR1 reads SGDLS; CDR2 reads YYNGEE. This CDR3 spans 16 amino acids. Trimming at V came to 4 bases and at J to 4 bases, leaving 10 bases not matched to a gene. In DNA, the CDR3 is TGTGCCAGCAGCTCCCGGCGGGGGATGGGCACCGGGGAGCTGTTTTTT. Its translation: CASSSRRGMGTGELFF. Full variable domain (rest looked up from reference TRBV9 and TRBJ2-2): DSGVTQTPKHLITATGQRVTLRCSPRSGDLSVYWYQQSLDQGLQFLIQYYNGEERAKGNILERFSAQQFPDLHSELNLSSLELGDSALYFCASSSRRGMGTGELFFGEGSRLTVL.

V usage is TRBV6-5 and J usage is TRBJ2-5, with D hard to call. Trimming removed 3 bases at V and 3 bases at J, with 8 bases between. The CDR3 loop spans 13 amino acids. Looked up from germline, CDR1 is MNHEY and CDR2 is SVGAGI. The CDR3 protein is CASSYNSKETQYF. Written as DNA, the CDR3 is TGTGCCAGCAGTTATAACAGTAAAGAGACCCAGTACTTC.

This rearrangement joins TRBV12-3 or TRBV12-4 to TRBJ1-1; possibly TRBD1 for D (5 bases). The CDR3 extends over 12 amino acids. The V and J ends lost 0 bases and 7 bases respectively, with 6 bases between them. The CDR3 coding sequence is TGTGCCAGCAGTTTAGCAGGGGATGAAGCTTTCTTT. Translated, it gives CASSLAGDEAFF.